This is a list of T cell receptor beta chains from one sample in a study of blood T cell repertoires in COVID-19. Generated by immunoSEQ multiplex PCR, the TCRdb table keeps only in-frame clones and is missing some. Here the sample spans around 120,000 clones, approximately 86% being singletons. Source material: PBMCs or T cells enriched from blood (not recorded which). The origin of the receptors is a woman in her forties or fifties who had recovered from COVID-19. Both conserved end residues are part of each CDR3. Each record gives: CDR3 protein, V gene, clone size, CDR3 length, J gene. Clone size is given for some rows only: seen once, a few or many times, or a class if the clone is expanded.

cdr3_aa: CASSPGGQDTQYF; v_call: TRBV7-2; clone_size: .; cdr3_length: 13; j_call: TRBJ2-3
cdr3_aa: CAWSLRETDTQYF; v_call: TRBV30; clone_size: few; cdr3_length: 13; j_call: TRBJ2-3
cdr3_aa: CASSPAGGGYEKLFF; v_call: TRBV9; clone_size: .; cdr3_length: 15; j_call: TRBJ1-4
cdr3_aa: CSADRDGTNEKLFF; v_call: TRBV29-1; clone_size: .; cdr3_length: 14; j_call: TRBJ1-4
cdr3_aa: CASSLLQVAKNIQYF; v_call: TRBV7-3; clone_size: once; cdr3_length: 15; j_call: TRBJ2-4
cdr3_aa: CASSFGHSVNSPQHF; v_call: TRBV7-9; clone_size: few; cdr3_length: 15; j_call: TRBJ1-5
cdr3_aa: CASSQGQGNSPLHF; v_call: TRBV3-1/TRBV3-2; clone_size: .; cdr3_length: 14; j_call: TRBJ1-6
cdr3_aa: CASRGQINQPQHF; v_call: TRBV12-3/TRBV12-4; clone_size: .; cdr3_length: 13; j_call: TRBJ1-5
cdr3_aa: CASSRRGQGASGANVLTF; v_call: TRBV5-4; clone_size: .; cdr3_length: 18; j_call: TRBJ2-6
cdr3_aa: CSVPSGPNEQFF; v_call: TRBV29-1; clone_size: .; cdr3_length: 12; j_call: TRBJ2-1
cdr3_aa: CASSQGRQGAYEQYF; v_call: TRBV4-3; clone_size: few; cdr3_length: 15; j_call: TRBJ2-7
cdr3_aa: CASSPGQGINYGYTF; v_call: TRBV4-2; clone_size: few; cdr3_length: 15; j_call: TRBJ1-2
cdr3_aa: CASSLGQGNSPLHF; v_call: TRBV5-1; clone_size: .; cdr3_length: 14; j_call: TRBJ1-6
cdr3_aa: CASSARGLNTEAFF; v_call: TRBV2; clone_size: few; cdr3_length: 14; j_call: TRBJ1-1
cdr3_aa: CAISEGQGYEQYF; v_call: TRBV10-3; clone_size: .; cdr3_length: 13; j_call: TRBJ2-7
cdr3_aa: CASSFRGTGELFF; v_call: TRBV11-2; clone_size: .; cdr3_length: 13; j_call: TRBJ2-2
cdr3_aa: CASSLAGQSAEQYF; v_call: TRBV27; clone_size: .; cdr3_length: 14; j_call: TRBJ2-7
cdr3_aa: CASSPTGGSYEQYF; v_call: TRBV5-1; clone_size: few; cdr3_length: 14; j_call: TRBJ2-7
cdr3_aa: CASSSERGGQPQHF; v_call: TRBV6-2/TRBV6-3; clone_size: .; cdr3_length: 14; j_call: TRBJ1-5
cdr3_aa: CASSINAPGGAGETQYF; v_call: TRBV4-2; clone_size: .; cdr3_length: 17; j_call: TRBJ2-5
cdr3_aa: CASSFSGGATGELFF; v_call: TRBV27; clone_size: .; cdr3_length: 15; j_call: TRBJ2-2
cdr3_aa: CASSPPTLRPETQYF; v_call: TRBV18; clone_size: .; cdr3_length: 15; j_call: TRBJ2-5
cdr3_aa: CASSQGQYTQYF; v_call: TRBV3-1/TRBV3-2; clone_size: .; cdr3_length: 12; j_call: TRBJ2-3
cdr3_aa: CASSLAPLGGHGYTF; v_call: TRBV5-1; clone_size: .; cdr3_length: 15; j_call: TRBJ1-2
cdr3_aa: CASSATGGQGTEAFF; v_call: TRBV18; clone_size: .; cdr3_length: 15; j_call: TRBJ1-1
cdr3_aa: CASSRHRGEQFF; v_call: TRBV6-5; clone_size: .; cdr3_length: 12; j_call: TRBJ2-1